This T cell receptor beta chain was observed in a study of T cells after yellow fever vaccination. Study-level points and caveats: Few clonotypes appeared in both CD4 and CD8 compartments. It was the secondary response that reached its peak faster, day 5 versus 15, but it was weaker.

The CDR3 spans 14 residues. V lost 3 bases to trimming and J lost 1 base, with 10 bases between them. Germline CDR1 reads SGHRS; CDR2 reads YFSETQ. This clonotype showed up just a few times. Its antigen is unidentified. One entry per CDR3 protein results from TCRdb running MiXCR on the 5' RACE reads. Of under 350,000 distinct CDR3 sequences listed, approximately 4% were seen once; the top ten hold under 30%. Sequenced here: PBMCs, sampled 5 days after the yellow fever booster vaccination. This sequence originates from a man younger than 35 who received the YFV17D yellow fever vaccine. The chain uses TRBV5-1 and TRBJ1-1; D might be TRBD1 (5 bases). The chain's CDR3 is CASSWGPQNTEAFF. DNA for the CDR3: TGCGCCAGCAGCTGGGGACCCCAGAACACTGAAGCTTTCTTT.